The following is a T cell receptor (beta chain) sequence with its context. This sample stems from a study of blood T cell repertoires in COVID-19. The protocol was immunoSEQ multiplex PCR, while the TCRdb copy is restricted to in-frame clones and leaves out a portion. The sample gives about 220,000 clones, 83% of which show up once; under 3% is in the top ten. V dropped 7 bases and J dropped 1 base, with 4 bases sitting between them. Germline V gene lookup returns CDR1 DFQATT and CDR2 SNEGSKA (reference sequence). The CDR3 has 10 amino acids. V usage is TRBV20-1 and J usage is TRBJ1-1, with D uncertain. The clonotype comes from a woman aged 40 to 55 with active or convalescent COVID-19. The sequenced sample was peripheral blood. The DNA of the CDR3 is TGCAGTGTCGGGAACACTGAAGCTTTCTTT. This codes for CSVGNTEAFF.